Described below is a single TCR beta chain sequence and its context. TCRdb re-called the 5' RACE reads and shows each CDR3 protein once, DNA omitted. Here the sample table reports approximately 200,000 distinct CDR3 sequences. CDR3 length: 14 amino acids. The germline V gene encodes CDR1 SNHLY and CDR2 FYNNEI. These data belong to a study of monozygotic twins with inflammatory bowel disease. Sequencing input: blood. The sequence was collected from a human donor with ulcerative colitis or Crohn's disease, or a healthy co-twin of an affected twin (not recorded which). J is TRBJ2-6 and V is TRBV2. The CDR3: CASRKSSGANVLTF.